This TCR beta chain is drawn from a study of blood T cells in healthy people across ages. Study conclusions and caveats: Diversity figures based on one million T cells were deemed too low. Roughly linearly, TCR beta diversity per million T cells fell as age increased.

This CDR3 spans 17 amino acids. Germline V gene lookup returns CDR1 LGHDT and CDR2 YNNKEL (reference sequence). J gave up 1 base and V 1 base, and 5 bases lay outside the gene matches. The authors ran a second PCR of roughly 6 to 12 cycles using a sample-barcoded 5' primer and a J-beta primer mix. Unique molecular identifiers of 12 random nucleotides labeled each cDNA. TCRdb reanalysed the 5' RACE reads using MiXCR and keeps one entry per CDR3 protein. The sample contains 1 million or so distinct CDR3 sequences, 45% of which appear only once. As for this clonotype: Its antigen is not identified.

Samples each had at least 5 micrograms of total RNA extracted. The gene calls are TRBV3-1 and TRBJ2-7, with 12 bases that match TRBD2. The sequence was obtained from a woman aged 55-69 years in good health. Sequencing was carried out using blood. The CDR3 region has the DNA TGTGCCAGCAGCCAAGGGGGACTAGCGGGCGGGTCCTACGAGCAGTACTTC. Amino acid sequence: CASSQGGLAGGSYEQYF.